A single sample gave rise to the 28 T cell receptor beta chains below, sequenced in a study of T cells in Graves' hyperthyroidism and ophthalmopathy. Amplified regions were TCR beta CDR3 sequences from RNA transcripts. RT-PCR in the first round (using the HTBI primer set) targeted the TCR CDR3. TCRdb analysed the multiplex PCR reads with MiXCR anew, one entry per CDR3 protein. There are over 400,000 distinct CDR3 sequences in the sample; about 20% occur only once, and roughly 49% lies in the top ten. The sequenced material came from blood. Every receptor here comes from a woman aged 70-85 years with Graves' ophthalmopathy.

Concerning this clonotype: At one boundary the junction diverges from the germline segment, which might be a read error. This chain links TRBV7-7 with TRBJ2-2; D is possibly TRBD2 (6 bases). Germline values: CDR1 SSHAT, CDR2 FNYEAQ (reference sequence). This CDR3 has 16 amino acids. The CDR3 DNA follows: TGTGCTAGCAGCCCTAGACAGTCGGGAGACACCGGGGAGCTGTTTTTT. Translated: CASSPRQSGDTGELFF.

This chain joins TRBV4-1 and TRBJ1-5; a possible D gene is TRBD1 (5 bases). The germline V gene encodes CDR1 MGHRA and CDR2 YSYEKL. The CDR3 is made up of 14 amino acids. V was cut by 2 bases and J by 7 bases, with 12 bases left in between. CDR3 in DNA: TGCGCCAGCAGCCAACCAGGGACCCGCCAGCCCCAGCATTTT. It encodes CASSQPGTRQPQHF.

This chain joins TRBV5-5 and TRBJ2-2; TRBD2 matches at 7 bases. Germline CDR1 is SGHKS and CDR2 is YYEKEE (reference sequence). The CDR3 totals 16 residues. J gave up 6 bases and V 4 bases, and 12 bases lay outside the gene matches. The CDR3, as DNA: TGTGCCAGCAGCCTCCGGGACTACAAGGGTCCCGGGGAGCTGTTTTTT. This sequence encodes CASSLRDYKGPGELFF.

A word on this clonotype: This may be a read error, as it is one base from a much larger clone. J is TRBJ2-1 and V is TRBV20-1; 7 bases agree with TRBD2. Germline V gene lookup returns CDR1 DFQATT and CDR2 SNEGSKA (reference sequence). CDR3 length: 14 residues. The CDR3 sequence is CSARTPQLASERFF. CDR3 sequence (DNA): TGCAGTGCTAGGACCCCCCAACTAGCGAGTGAGCGGTTCTTC.

V usage is TRBV20-1 and J usage is TRBJ2-3; D is perhaps TRBD2 (6 bases). CDR1 is DFQATT, CDR2 SNEGSKA, per germline (reference sequence). The CDR3 covers 12 residues. Trimming took 6 bases from V and 2 from J, leaving 9 bases between them. CDR3 loop: CSAGTFTDTQYF. The DNA of the CDR3 is TGCAGTGCGGGGACTTTCACAGATACGCAGTATTTT.

This clonotype has just a few counts. The chain uses TRBV3-1 and TRBJ2-5, with 12 bases lining up with TRBD2. The CDR3 length is 15 residues. Unmatched junction bases numbered 3, after V lost 4 bases and J lost 3 bases. Per germline, CDR1 LGHDT and CDR2 YNNKEL (reference sequence). The CDR3: CASSRRTSGKETQYF. The CDR3 nucleotides are TGTGCCAGCAGCCGTAGGACTAGCGGGAAAGAGACCCAGTACTTC.

The rearrangement joins TRBV6-2 or TRBV6-3 to TRBJ2-3; D is ambiguous. V was trimmed by 5 bases and J by 4 bases, leaving 7 bases between them. This CDR3 comprises 12 residues. Germline V gene lookup returns CDR1 MNHEY and CDR2 SVGEGT. The DNA of the CDR3 is TGTGCCAGCAGTCAGAGATCAGATACGCAGTATTTT. This sequence encodes CASSQRSDTQYF.

The gene calls are TRBV20-1 and TRBJ2-5; a weak D match, TRBD2 (5 bases). V shed 3 bases and J shed 2 bases, with 16 bases lying between them. CDR1 DFQATT and CDR2 SNEGSKA come from the germline V gene (reference sequence). The CDR3 totals 15 residues. The DNA of the CDR3 is TGCAGTGCTAGCCGGGGATACTCCCCGCAAGAGACCCAGTACTTC. It specifies CSASRGYSPQETQYF.

V gene TRBV5-4 combines with J gene TRBJ2-3, with D tentatively TRBD2 (6 bases). V was trimmed by 0 bases and J by 2 bases, leaving 13 bases between them. Germline V gives CDR1 SGHNT, CDR2 YYREEE (reference sequence). This CDR3 is 16 amino acids long. CDR3 protein: CASSLEPREITDTQYF. The CDR3 DNA sequence: TGTGCCAGCAGCTTGGAGCCACGGGAGATCACAGATACGCAGTATTTT.

The sample holds many counts of this clonotype. The chain links TRBV11-2 to TRBJ2-2; 9 bases map to TRBD2. Germline CDR1 and CDR2: SGHAT and FQNNGV. The V segment lost 6 bases and the J segment 6 bases; nucleotides outside the gene matches: 8. This CDR3 spans 15 amino acids. CDR3: CASSQTRLAAGELFF. The CDR3 DNA is TGTGCCAGCAGTCAGACCCGACTAGCGGCCGGGGAGCTGTTTTTT.

In this sample, this clonotype turned up a few times. The gene calls are TRBV7-2 and TRBJ1-2; 9 bases line up with TRBD1. Germline V gene sequence: CDR1 SGHTA, CDR2 FQGNSA. The CDR3 is 17 residues long. V dropped 5 bases and J dropped 4; count of bases not matched to a gene: 14. The CDR3 loop reads CASSPRGTGGVGYGYTF. The CDR3 DNA sequence: TGTGCCAGCAGCCCGCGGGGAACAGGGGGCGTGGGCTATGGCTACACCTTC.

This clonotype came up a few times. The genes are TRBV11-2 and TRBJ1-2, with TRBD1 as a possible D gene (5 bases). Trimming cost V 1 base and J 8 bases, with 11 bases left between them. Germline V gene data show CDR1 as SGHAT and CDR2 as FQNNGV. The CDR3 loop spans 13 amino acids. DNA for the CDR3: TGTGCCAGCAGCTTAGTGGGACGAAGGGGCTACACCTTC. Residues: CASSLVGRRGYTF.

The rearrangement joins TRBV4-1 to TRBJ2-7; 9 bases map to TRBD2. The J segment lost 4 bases and the V segment lost 1 base, leaving 8 bases of the junction unmatched. Germline-derived CDR1 and CDR2 are MGHRA and YSYEKL. There are 16 residues in the CDR3. CDR3 region: CASSQGPAGGIYEQYF. The DNA for the CDR3 is TGCGCCAGCAGCCAAGGCCCAGCGGGGGGTATATACGAGCAGTACTTC.

V usage is TRBV10-3 and J usage is TRBJ2-3; 13 bases agree with TRBD2. Trimming took 4 bases from V and 5 from J; bases not matched to a gene: 6. This CDR3 contains 16 residues. The germline V gene has CDR1 ENHRY and CDR2 SYGVKD. In DNA, the CDR3 is TGTGCCATCAGTGGCTCCAGGACTAGCGGGGGAGATACGCAGTATTTT. Its translation: CAISGSRTSGGDTQYF.

There are a few counts of this clonotype. The V gene is TRBV12-5, the J gene TRBJ1-2, with D hard to call. Germline V CDR1 and CDR2: LGHNT, FRNRAP. V shed 2 bases and J shed 7 bases, with 8 bases lying between them. This CDR3 comprises 12 residues. The CDR3 coding sequence is TGTGCTAGTGGTTTGCGGACTTTTGGCTACACCTTC. This translates into CASGLRTFGYTF.

The rearrangement links TRBV20-1 to TRBJ2-4, with a possible D match to TRBD2 (6 bases). The CDR3 is made up of 15 amino acids. With 4 bases removed from V and 1 base from J, the gap between germline ends came to 14 bases. In germline, CDR1 is DFQATT, CDR2 SNEGSKA (reference sequence). CDR3 bases: TGCAGTGCTACAGAACCCCGGGGGGCCAAAAACATTCAGTACTTC. As protein: CSATEPRGAKNIQYF.

The chain is built from TRBV11-2 and TRBJ2-1; maybe TRBD1 (5 bases). This CDR3 is built from 15 residues. The germline CDR1 and CDR2 sequences are SGHAT and FQNNGV. The germline V and J ends were trimmed by 2 bases and 3 bases, with 11 bases remaining between them. CDR3 sequence (DNA): TGTGCCAGCAGCTTACGACCGGACAACTACAATGAGCAGTTCTTC. It yields the protein CASSLRPDNYNEQFF. The full variable domain, in which reference TRBV11-2 and TRBJ2-1 provide the parts outside the CDR3, is EAGVAQSPRYKIIEKRQSVAFWCNPISGHATLYWYQQILGQGPKLLIQFQNNGVVDDSQLPKDRFSAERLKGVDSTLKIQPAKLEDSAVYLCASSLRPDNYNEQFFGPGTRLTVL.

This clonotype occurred many times. This sequence joins TRBV2 and TRBJ1-1; D call uncertain. CDR3 length equals 14 residues. The germline V gene has CDR1 SNHLY and CDR2 FYNNEI. The germline V and J ends were trimmed by 8 bases and 4 bases, with 17 bases remaining between them. The CDR3 loop reads CASGLRRVPTEAFF. The DNA for the CDR3 is TGTGCCAGCGGCCTACGACGGGTACCCACTGAAGCTTTCTTT.

The rearrangement joins TRBV7-2 to TRBJ2-3; TRBD2 aligns across 8 bases. This CDR3 has 18 residues. Per germline, CDR1 SGHTA and CDR2 FQGNSA. The ends lost 4 bases at V and 1 base at J; junction bases unmatched: 13. The DNA of the CDR3 is TGTGCCAGCAGCTCCCCTCGGCGCGGGAGGATTCGCACAGATACGCAGTATTTT. Protein: CASSSPRRGRIRTDTQYF.

The genes are TRBV10-2 and TRBJ2-7, with 10 bases fitting TRBD2. Germline V gene lookup returns CDR1 WSHSY and CDR2 SAAADI. This CDR3 region has 15 residues. J was trimmed by 9 bases and V by 0 bases; bases with no gene match: 8. The DNA of the CDR3 is TGCGCCAGCAGTGAGTCGCGGACTAGCGGTCTTGGGCAGTACTTC. Translation gives CASSESRTSGLGQYF.

This clonotype was found many times. The rearrangement links TRBV7-3 to TRBJ2-3; D remains unclear. The CDR3 is made up of 14 amino acids. Trimming removed 3 bases from V and 0 bases from J, with 7 bases in between. Germline CDR1 is SGHTA and CDR2 is FQGTGA. The CDR3 sequence is CASSLGLSTDTQYF. For the CDR3, the DNA is TGTGCCAGCAGCTTGGGCTTAAGCACAGATACGCAGTATTTT.

This chain uses TRBV25-1 with TRBJ2-1, with a tentative D call TRBD1 (6 bases). The ends were cut back, 1 base at V and 9 bases at J, with 19 bases in the middle. The CDR3 runs 16 residues. Looked up from germline, CDR1 is MGHDK and CDR2 is SYGVNS. The CDR3 DNA reads as TGTGCCAGCAGTGAATTTTTGGGACACTCCTTGGGTGAGCAGTTCTTC. It specifies CASSEFLGHSLGEQFF.

This clonotype was seen once. This rearrangement joins TRBV6-1 to TRBJ2-7; TRBD2 matches 10 bases. Looked up from germline, CDR1 is MNHNS and CDR2 is SASEGT. CDR3 length: 15 amino acids. Trimming cost V 10 bases and J 0 bases; bases outside gene matches: 9. CDR3 residues: CATSSGGPASYEQYF. CDR3 bases: TGTGCCACCTCTAGCGGGGGCCCCGCCTCCTACGAGCAGTACTTC.

This clonotype has more than one count but fewer than ten. The chain combines TRBV10-3 with TRBJ2-7; D ambiguous. CDR1 is ENHRY, CDR2 SYGVKD, per germline. This CDR3 contains 14 residues. Deletions cut 2 bases from V and 2 bases from J, with 10 bases between. DNA for the CDR3: TGTGCCATCAGTGAGGAAAGGAAAACCTACGAGCAGTACTTC. Residues: CAISEERKTYEQYF.

This clonotype was observed at least ten times. This rearrangement joins TRBV11-2 to TRBJ1-4, with unresolved D. The germline gives CDR1 SGHAT, CDR2 FQNNGV. With 5 bases removed from V and 7 bases from J, the gap between germline ends came to 20 bases. The CDR3 sequence is 16 residues long. This CDR3 is CASSPQRTRLGEKLFF. For the CDR3, the DNA is TGTGCCAGCAGCCCCCAGAGGACCAGGCTTGGTGAAAAACTGTTTTTT.

The V gene is TRBV10-1, the J gene TRBJ2-1; D possibly corresponds to TRBD2 (5 bases). The V and J ends lost 3 bases and 6 bases respectively, with 12 bases between them. Germline CDR1 WNHNN, CDR2 SYGVQD (reference sequence). The CDR3 runs to 14 residues. CDR3 DNA: TGCGCCAGCAGTGACCCTGGAGGTCGCAATGAGCAGTTCTTC. This encodes CASSDPGGRNEQFF.

This clonotype came up a few times. The chain joins TRBV19 to TRBJ2-1; 10 nucleotides match TRBD1. CDR1 is LNHDA and CDR2 is SQIVND in the germline V gene (reference sequence). Trimming at V came to 5 bases and at J to 6 bases, leaving 19 bases not matched to a gene. This CDR3 region has 19 residues. CDR3 DNA sequence: TGTGCCAGTAGTGCACCGGGACAGGGGCTGAGCGGGAGCTCCAATGAGCAGTTCTTC. It yields the protein CASSAPGQGLSGSSNEQFF.

The rearrangement links TRBV5-6 to TRBJ2-4, with 14 nucleotides matching TRBD2. Germline V gene sequence: CDR1 SGHDT, CDR2 YYEEEE. J lost 7 bases, V lost 0 bases, and 3 bases had no gene match. The CDR3 has 16 amino acids. CDR3 DNA: TGTGCCAGCAGCTTGGCGGGGACTAGCGGGAGTAACATTCAGTACTTC. Amino acids: CASSLAGTSGSNIQYF.